The 21 T cell receptor beta chains reported below all come from one sample, sequenced in a study of T cells in Graves' hyperthyroidism and ophthalmopathy. Template material for amplifying TCR beta CDR3 regions consisted of RNA transcripts. First-round RT-PCR of the TCR CDR3 relied on the HTBI primer set. TCRdb re-derived calls from the multiplex PCR reads in MiXCR, one entry per CDR3 protein. The sample has 600,000 to 650,000 distinct CDR3 sequences, roughly 20% seen once. Sequences were obtained from blood. The receptors originated from a man aged 25 to 40 with Graves' ophthalmopathy.

This clonotype showed up many times. The rearrangement links TRBV11-2 to TRBJ2-3; D call uncertain. Per germline, CDR1 SGHAT and CDR2 FQNNGV. V was cut by 7 bases and J by 0 bases, with 5 bases left in between. The length of the CDR3 is 12 residues. CDR3 in amino acids: CASTPSTDTQYF. The CDR3 DNA reads TGTGCCAGCACCCCAAGCACAGATACGCAGTATTTT.

CDR3 DNA sequence: TGTGCCAGCAGCCTCTTCGAAGACTACTCTGGGGCCAACGTCCTGACTTTC. It codes for CASSLFEDYSGANVLTF. This chain connects TRBV7-2 to TRBJ2-6; a possible D gene is TRBD2 (5 bases). Germline CDR1 and CDR2: SGHTA and FQGNSA. The CDR3 sequence is 17 residues long. Trimming took 5 bases from V and 0 from J, leaving 14 bases between them.

There are a few counts of this clonotype. This chain connects TRBV7-9 to TRBJ2-1; 12 nucleotides line up with TRBD2. CDR3 length equals 15 residues. V lost 5 bases and J lost 10; bases outside the gene matches: 9. Germline values: CDR1 SEHNR, CDR2 FQNEAQ (reference sequence). The CDR3 spells CASSPGGLAGWEQFF. DNA of the CDR3: TGTGCCAGCAGCCCAGGGGGACTAGCGGGCTGGGAGCAGTTCTTC.

CDR3 amino acids: CATSDNPGELFF. DNA for the CDR3: TGTGCCACCAGTGATAACCCCGGGGAGCTGTTTTTT. The V gene is TRBV24-1, the J gene TRBJ2-2; D call uncertain. The CDR3 totals 12 residues. The germline V gene encodes CDR1 KGHDR and CDR2 SFDVKD. The V and J ends lost 3 bases and 6 bases respectively, with 4 bases between them.

The chain carries TRBV12-3 or TRBV12-4 and TRBJ2-2; 7 bases fit TRBD2. Losses at the gene ends were 5 bases for V and 3 bases for J; bases not matched to a gene: 12. The CDR3 has 17 amino acids. CDR3 DNA: TGTGCCAGCAGTACTTGGGGGGGAGGGCCCCACACCGGGGAGCTGTTTTTT. It yields the protein CASSTWGGGPHTGELFF.

The chain has TRBV20-1 and TRBJ1-5; no reliable D call. The CDR3 runs 17 residues. Germline V CDR1 and CDR2: DFQATT, SNEGSKA (reference sequence). V was trimmed by 5 bases and J by 0 bases, leaving 20 bases between them. CDR3 protein: CSARRPGLTYSNQPQHF. In DNA, the CDR3 is TGCAGTGCTCGCCGGCCAGGCCTGACCTATAGCAATCAGCCCCAGCATTTT.

In this sample, this clonotype turned up a few times. The chain carries TRBV20-1 and TRBJ2-7; 12 bases are a match to TRBD2. Germline CDR1 is DFQATT and CDR2 is SNEGSKA (reference sequence). This CDR3 is 18 amino acids long. V was pared by 4 bases and J by 3 bases, with 16 bases of the junction left unmatched. CDR3 coding DNA: TGCAGTGCTACCCCGACTAGCGGGAGCCCCGAGCTGTTCTACGAGCAGTACTTC. Translation: CSATPTSGSPELFYEQYF.

The sample holds many counts of this clonotype. The chain employs TRBV6-6 and TRBJ2-7; 7 nucleotides match TRBD1. Germline V gene sequence: CDR1 MNHNY, CDR2 SVGAGI (reference sequence). V gave up 2 bases and J gave up 5 bases; unmatched junction bases: 3. The CDR3 is 13 residues long. CDR3 protein: CASSYATGDEQYF. CDR3 sequence (DNA): TGTGCCAGCAGTTACGCCACAGGGGACGAGCAGTACTTC.

This clonotype was picked up one time. The CDR3 nucleotides are TGTGCCAGTAGTATGTGGCCAAGCCGGAGTGGCTACAATGAGCAGTTCTTC. Amino acids: CASSMWPSRSGYNEQFF. V and J are TRBV19 and TRBJ2-1; D call uncertain. V shed 3 bases and J shed 3 bases, with 18 bases lying between them. Germline V gene data show CDR1 as LNHDA and CDR2 as SQIVND (reference sequence). The CDR3 has 17 amino acids.

The sample holds many counts of this clonotype. The chain recombines TRBV6-2 or TRBV6-3 with TRBJ2-6; D is possibly TRBD1 (9 bases). V lost 7 bases to trimming and J lost 3 bases, with 19 bases between them. The CDR3 is made up of 17 amino acids. The germline gives CDR1 MNHEY, CDR2 SVGEGT. The CDR3 DNA reads as TGTGCCAGCAATAGCGGGACAGGGTATCGTGGGGCCAACGTCCTGACTTTC. Amino acid sequence: CASNSGTGYRGANVLTF.

Many counts were recorded for this clonotype. The genes are TRBV3-1 and TRBJ2-2, with 9 bases fitting TRBD2. Looked up from germline, CDR1 is LGHDT and CDR2 is YNNKEL (reference sequence). Trimming took 0 bases from V and 6 from J; bases not matched to a gene: 8. This CDR3 spans 17 amino acids. The CDR3 coding sequence is TGTGCCAGCAGCCAAGAATGGGGACTAGCATCGGCCGGGGAGCTGTTTTTT. Translation: CASSQEWGLASAGELFF.

The table lists this clonotype with a few counts. The gene calls are TRBV6-1 and TRBJ2-1; 13 bases agree with TRBD2. The CDR3 runs to 15 residues. In germline, CDR1 is MNHNS, CDR2 SASEGT. V lost 7 bases and J lost 7; bases outside the gene matches: 7. CDR3 sequence reads: CASKPGTSGNNEQFF. The CDR3 DNA reads as TGTGCCAGCAAACCCGGGACTAGCGGGAATAATGAGCAGTTCTTC.

This clonotype occurred a few times. CDR3 protein: CASSPPGAGEQYF. CDR3 in DNA: TGTGCCAGCAGCCCGCCCGGGGCAGGCGAGCAGTACTTC. The chain carries TRBV11-2 and TRBJ2-7; D may be TRBD1 or TRBD2 (5 bases each). The length of the CDR3 is 13 residues. The V and J ends lost 5 bases and 6 bases respectively, with 14 bases between them. Per the germline V gene, CDR1 is SGHAT and CDR2 is FQNNGV.

The chain couples TRBV20-1 to TRBJ2-7, with 7 bases lining up with TRBD1. V lost 6 bases to trimming and J lost 1 base; unmatched junction nucleotides: 9. Germline-derived CDR1 and CDR2 are DFQATT and SNEGSKA (reference sequence). The CDR3 contains 14 residues. The CDR3 DNA reads TGCAGTGCAGGGGGACAGCGGACTTCCTACGAGCAGTACTTC. It specifies CSAGGQRTSYEQYF.

This clonotype was observed many times. The gene calls are TRBV30 and TRBJ1-1; D ambiguous. The CDR3 has 13 amino acids. Trimming removed 0 bases from V and 6 bases from J, with 11 bases in between. CDR1 GTSNPN and CDR2 SVGIG come from the germline V gene (reference sequence). In nucleotides, the CDR3 is TGTGCCTGGAGTGTACTGAGTGGGGCTGAAGCTTTCTTT. Translated: CAWSVLSGAEAFF.

This clonotype was found a few times. The chain carries TRBV3-1 and TRBJ2-3; D unresolved. Germline V gene lookup returns CDR1 LGHDT and CDR2 YNNKEL (reference sequence). The CDR3 contains 12 residues. The germline V and J ends were trimmed by 0 bases and 3 bases, with 1 base remaining between them. The CDR3 DNA sequence: TGTGCCAGCAGCCAAGAGACAGATACGCAGTATTTT. Its protein product is CASSQETDTQYF.

This clonotype has only a few counts. The chain links TRBV6-2 or TRBV6-3 to TRBJ1-5, with TRBD1 identical over 7 bases. Unmatched junction bases numbered 17, after V lost 6 bases and J lost 3 bases. This CDR3 has 18 amino acids. CDR1 MNHEY and CDR2 SVGEGT come from the germline V gene. The DNA of the CDR3 is TGTGCCAGCAGAGAGACAGGGAATTTCGCGGCGGTCAATCAGCCCCAGCATTTT. The encoded protein is CASRETGNFAAVNQPQHF.

The chain couples TRBV19 to TRBJ2-2, with a tentative D call TRBD1 (6 bases). Trimming took 6 bases from V and 1 from J, leaving 9 bases between them. The CDR3 has 14 amino acids. Germline lookup yields CDR1 LNHDA and CDR2 SQIVND (reference sequence). The CDR3 nucleotides are TGTGCCAGTAGGGACAGCATGAACACCGGGGAGCTGTTTTTT. Its translation: CASRDSMNTGELFF.

This clonotype was picked up many times. This chain links TRBV10-2 with TRBJ2-7; D perhaps matches TRBD1 (6 bases). The germline V gene encodes CDR1 WSHSY and CDR2 SAAADI. The V gene lost 2 bases and the J gene lost 3 bases, with 11 bases spanning the gap. The CDR3 is 14 residues long. The CDR3 region has the DNA TGCGCCAGCAGTGAGGCAGGGGCTGACTACGAGCAGTACTTC. This sequence encodes CASSEAGADYEQYF.

Only a few counts were recorded for this clonotype. The J gene is TRBJ2-3, the V gene TRBV7-2; 10 bases match TRBD2. The CDR3 runs 17 residues. V lost 5 bases, J lost 3 bases, and 11 bases stayed unmatched. Germline V lookup: CDR1 SGHTA, CDR2 FQGNSA. The CDR3: CASSHLLAGGLTDTQYF. The CDR3 DNA sequence: TGTGCCAGCAGCCACCTCTTAGCGGGAGGCCTTACAGATACGCAGTATTTT.

This rearrangement joins TRBV3-1 to TRBJ2-7; D possibly corresponds to TRBD2 (5 bases). The germline gives CDR1 LGHDT, CDR2 YNNKEL (reference sequence). The V gene lost 3 bases and the J gene lost 7 bases, with 10 bases spanning the gap. The CDR3 has 12 residues. As DNA, the CDR3 is TGTGCCAGCAGCCATAAGGACTCTGAGCAGTACTTC. Translated, it gives CASSHKDSEQYF.